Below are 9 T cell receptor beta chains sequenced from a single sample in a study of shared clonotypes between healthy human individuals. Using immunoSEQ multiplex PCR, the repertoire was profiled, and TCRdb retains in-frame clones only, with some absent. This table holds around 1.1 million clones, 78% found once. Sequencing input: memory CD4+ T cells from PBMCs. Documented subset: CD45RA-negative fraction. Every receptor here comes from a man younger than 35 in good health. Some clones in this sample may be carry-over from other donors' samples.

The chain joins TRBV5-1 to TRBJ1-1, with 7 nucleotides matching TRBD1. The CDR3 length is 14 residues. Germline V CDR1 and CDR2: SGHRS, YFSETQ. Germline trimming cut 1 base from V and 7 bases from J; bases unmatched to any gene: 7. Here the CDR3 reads CASSLWTGSSEAFF. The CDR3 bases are TGCGCCAGCAGCTTGTGGACAGGATCCAGTGAAGCTTTCTTT.

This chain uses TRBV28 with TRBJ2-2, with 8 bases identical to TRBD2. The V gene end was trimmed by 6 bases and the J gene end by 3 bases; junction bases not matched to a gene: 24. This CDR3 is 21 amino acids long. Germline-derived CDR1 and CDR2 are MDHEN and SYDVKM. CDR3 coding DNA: TGTGCCAGCAGCCCCGCCTCTTTTGCAGGAGAACGCGGGAGGTACACCGGGGAGCTGTTTTTT. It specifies CASSPASFAGERGRYTGELFF.

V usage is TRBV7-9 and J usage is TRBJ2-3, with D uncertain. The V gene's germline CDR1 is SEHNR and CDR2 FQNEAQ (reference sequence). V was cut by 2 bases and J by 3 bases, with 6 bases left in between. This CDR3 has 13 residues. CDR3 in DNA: TGTGCCAGCAGCTTATATGGAACAGATACGCAGTATTTT. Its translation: CASSLYGTDTQYF.

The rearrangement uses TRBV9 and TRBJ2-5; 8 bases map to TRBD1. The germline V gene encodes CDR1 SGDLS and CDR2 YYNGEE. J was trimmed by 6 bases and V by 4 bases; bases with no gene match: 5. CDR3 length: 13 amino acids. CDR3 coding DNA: TGTGCCAGCAGCCCAAGACAGGGGAAGACCCAGTACTTC. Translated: CASSPRQGKTQYF. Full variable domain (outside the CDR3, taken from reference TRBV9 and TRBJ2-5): DSGVTQTPKHLITATGQRVTLRCSPRSGDLSVYWYQQSLDQGLQFLIQYYNGEERAKGNILERFSAQQFPDLHSELNLSSLELGDSALYFCASSPRQGKTQYFGPGTRLLVL.

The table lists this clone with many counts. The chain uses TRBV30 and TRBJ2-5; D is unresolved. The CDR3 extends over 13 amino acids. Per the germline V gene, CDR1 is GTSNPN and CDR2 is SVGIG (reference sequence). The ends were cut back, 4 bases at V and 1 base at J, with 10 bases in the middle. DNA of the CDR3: TGTGCCTGGAACCCAGGCCGCCAAGAGACCCAGTACTTC. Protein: CAWNPGRQETQYF.

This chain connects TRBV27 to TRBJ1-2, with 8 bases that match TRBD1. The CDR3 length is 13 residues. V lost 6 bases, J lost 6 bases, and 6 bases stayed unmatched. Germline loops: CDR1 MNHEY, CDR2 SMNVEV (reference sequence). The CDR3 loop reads CASRLGQGHGYTF. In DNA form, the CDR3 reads TGTGCCAGCAGACTCGGACAGGGTCATGGCTACACCTTC.

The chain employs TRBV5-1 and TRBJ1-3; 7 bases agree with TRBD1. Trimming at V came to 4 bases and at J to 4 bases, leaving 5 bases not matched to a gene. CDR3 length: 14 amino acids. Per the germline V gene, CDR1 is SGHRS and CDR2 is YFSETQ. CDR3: CASSRTGEGNTIYF. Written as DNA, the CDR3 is TGCGCCAGCAGCCGAACAGGGGAGGGAAACACCATATATTTT.

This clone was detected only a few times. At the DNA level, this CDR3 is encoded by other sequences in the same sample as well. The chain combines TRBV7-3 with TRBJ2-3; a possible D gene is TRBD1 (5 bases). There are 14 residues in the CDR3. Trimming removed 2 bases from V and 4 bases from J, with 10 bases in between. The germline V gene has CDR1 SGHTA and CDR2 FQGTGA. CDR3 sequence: CASSLLGAADTQYF. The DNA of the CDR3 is TGTGCCAGCAGCTTACTAGGGGCCGCAGATACGCAGTATTTT.

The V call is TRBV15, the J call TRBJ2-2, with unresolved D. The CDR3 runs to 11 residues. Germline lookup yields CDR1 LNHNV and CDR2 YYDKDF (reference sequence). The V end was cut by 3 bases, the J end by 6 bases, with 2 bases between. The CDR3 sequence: CATSSSGELFF. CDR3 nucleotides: TGTGCCACCAGCAGTTCCGGGGAGCTGTTTTTT. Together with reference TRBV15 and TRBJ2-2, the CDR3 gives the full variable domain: DAMVIQNPRYQVTQFGKPVTLSCSQTLNHNVMYWYQQKSSQAPKLLFHYYDKDFNNEADTPDNFQSRRPNTSFCFLDIRSPGLGDTAMYLCATSSSGELFFGEGSRLTVL.